Given below is one T cell receptor beta chain in context. Its antigen remains unidentified. The data are from a study of shared clonotypes between healthy human individuals. Study results and caveats: Collection of samples was limited to blood; tissue repertoires likely differ.

A deep-level run was used for the assay. Researchers divided each subset's genomic DNA evenly across several immunoSEQ plates. As originally analysed: In the immunoSEQ data, sequences were junction-only and lacked quality scores, so filtering differed. Produced via immunoSEQ multiplex PCR; TCRdb's table is partial and in-frame only. V and J calls and clone size are those listed in that table; D and trimming were worked out from the DNA. The data hold fewer than 650,000 clones, with around 80% observed a single time. V gave up 1 base and J gave up 2 bases; unmatched junction bases: 1. The germline V gene encodes CDR1 LNHDA and CDR2 SQIVND (reference sequence). The CDR3 has 14 residues.

This clonotype was sampled from a middle-aged woman in good health. Some clones in this sample may be carry-over from other donors' samples. The chain links TRBV19 to TRBJ2-7, with TRBD2 matching 8 bases. Specimen: PBMCs. In nucleotides, the CDR3 is TGTGCCAGTAGTATAGCGGGAGGGGCCTACGAGCAGTACTTC. It yields the protein CASSIAGGAYEQYF.